This passage covers 6 T cell receptor beta chains from one sample sequenced in a study of shared clonotypes between healthy human individuals. Only in-frame clones appear in the TCRdb table, and some are missing; sequencing was by immunoSEQ multiplex PCR. This table holds 2 million or so clones, roughly 94% found once. The sequenced sample consisted of naive CD4+ T cells sorted from blood. Subset indicated: CD45RA+ positively selected. The receptors originated from a man aged 18 to 30 in good health.

The chain couples TRBV6-4 to TRBJ1-5, with 7 bases lining up with TRBD1. The CDR3 has 12 amino acids. CDR1 is MRHNA and CDR2 is SNTAGT in the germline V gene. Losses at the gene ends were 7 bases for V and 7 bases for J; bases not matched to a gene: 4. This CDR3 reads CASKSGGQPQHF. DNA for the CDR3: TGTGCCAGCAAATCAGGGGGGCAGCCCCAGCATTTT.

This chain connects TRBV28 to TRBJ1-1; 7 bases line up with TRBD1. Germline assignment: CDR1 MDHEN and CDR2 SYDVKM. The CDR3 has 19 residues. Germline trimming cut 5 bases from V and 0 bases from J; bases unmatched to any gene: 18. In DNA form, the CDR3 reads TGTGCCAGCAGTCCAGTACAGGGGCCCGCCGCCCTTTTGAACACTGAAGCTTTCTTT. This codes for CASSPVQGPAALLNTEAFF.

This chain connects TRBV7-8 to TRBJ1-2; D is ambiguous. Germline V lookup: CDR1 SGHVS, CDR2 FQNEAQ. This CDR3 spans 14 amino acids. V lost 1 base and J lost 4, with 10 bases in between. Here the CDR3 reads CASSLGLQPYGYTF. The CDR3 DNA sequence: TGTGCCAGCAGCTTAGGGTTGCAGCCCTATGGCTACACCTTC.

This clone is a singleton in its sample. This chain connects TRBV30 to TRBJ1-1; maybe TRBD1 (5 bases). Germline CDR1 is GTSNPN and CDR2 is SVGIG (reference sequence). Between the trimmed V and J ends, which lost 5 bases and 6 bases, there was a span of 13 bases. The CDR3 has 12 residues. The CDR3 DNA is TGTGCCTGGGGGGACTCTAGCGCTGAAGCTTTCTTT. Translation: CAWGDSSAEAFF.

The rearrangement joins TRBV2 to TRBJ2-1; 8 nucleotides align to TRBD2. This CDR3 region has 19 residues. The V and J ends lost 11 bases and 0 bases, in that order; junction bases with no gene match: 21. From germline, CDR1 is SNHLY and CDR2 FYNNEI. Here the CDR3 DNA reads TGTGCCCGGGGGGGGATCCCCCCTACCCTCTTAAGCTCCTACAATGAGCAGTTCTTC. It translates to CARGGIPPTLLSSYNEQFF.

The chain links TRBV5-6 to TRBJ1-2; D gene uncertain. Germline V gene sequence: CDR1 SGHDT, CDR2 YYEEEE. V lost 1 base and J lost 0, with 7 bases in between. CDR3 length: 14 amino acids. CDR3 in amino acids: CASSLFTANYGYTF. The CDR3 nucleotides read TGTGCCAGCAGCTTGTTTACAGCTAACTATGGCTACACCTTC.